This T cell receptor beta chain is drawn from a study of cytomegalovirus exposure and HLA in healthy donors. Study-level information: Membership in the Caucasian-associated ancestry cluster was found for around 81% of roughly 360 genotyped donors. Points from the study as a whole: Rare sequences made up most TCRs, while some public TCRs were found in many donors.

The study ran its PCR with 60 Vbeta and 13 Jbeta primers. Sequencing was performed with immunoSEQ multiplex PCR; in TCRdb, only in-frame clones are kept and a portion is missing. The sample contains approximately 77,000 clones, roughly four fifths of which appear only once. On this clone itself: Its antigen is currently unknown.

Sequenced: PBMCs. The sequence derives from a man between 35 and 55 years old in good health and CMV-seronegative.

The CDR3 sequence: CAWIYRGPDTEAFF. In nucleotides, the CDR3 is TGTGCCTGGATATACAGGGGGCCGGACACTGAAGCTTTCTTT. V and J are TRBV30 and TRBJ1-1, with 9 bases that match TRBD1. CDR1 is GTSNPN, CDR2 SVGIG, per germline (reference sequence). The CDR3 is 14 amino acids. The V and J ends lost 4 bases and 3 bases, in that order; junction bases with no gene match: 6.